The 4 T cell receptor beta chains reported below all come from one sample, sequenced in a study of T cell responses to AZD1222 COVID-19 vaccine. TCRdb keeps only in-frame clones here, not all; method: immunoSEQ multiplex PCR. Among around 150,000 clones listed, approximately 90% were seen once. The sample in question was peripheral blood, obtained on day 0 of AZD1222 vaccination. These receptor sequences come from an adult in good health.

The chain employs TRBV7-9 and TRBJ1-1; TRBD1 is a possible D gene (6 bases). The V gene's germline CDR1 is SEHNR and CDR2 FQNEAQ (reference sequence). The V end was cut by 4 bases, the J end by 4 bases, with 16 bases between. This CDR3 is built from 15 residues. The CDR3 region has the DNA TGTGCCAGCAGCTCCGACAGGAGCGGGGGCACTGAAGCTTTCTTT. Its translation is CASSSDRSGGTEAFF.

The rearrangement joins TRBV28 to TRBJ1-2; a weak D match, TRBD1 (6 bases). Germline lookup yields CDR1 MDHEN and CDR2 SYDVKM. V dropped 5 bases and J dropped 6 bases, with 19 bases sitting between them. The CDR3 sequence is 15 residues long. In DNA, the CDR3 is TGTGCCAGCAGTATTGCCTCCAGGGGCGACCATGGCTACACCTTC. Residues: CASSIASRGDHGYTF.

The gene calls are TRBV28 and TRBJ1-2; no firm D call. The CDR3 consists of 15 residues. V lost 5 bases, J lost 4 bases, and 17 bases lay in between. Per the germline V gene, CDR1 is MDHEN and CDR2 is SYDVKM. Written as DNA, the CDR3 is TGTGCCAGCAGTCCGGGCGTCCATCGGGCCTATGGCTACACCTTC. Residues: CASSPGVHRAYGYTF.

The chain couples TRBV24-1 to TRBJ2-5, with D possibly being TRBD1 (5 bases). The germline V gene encodes CDR1 KGHDR and CDR2 SFDVKD. This CDR3 comprises 14 residues. Deletions cut 7 bases from V and 5 bases from J, with 16 bases between. CDR3 residues: CATRGNRMGETQYF. Written as DNA, the CDR3 is TGTGCCACCAGGGGGAACAGGATGGGGGAGACCCAGTACTTC.